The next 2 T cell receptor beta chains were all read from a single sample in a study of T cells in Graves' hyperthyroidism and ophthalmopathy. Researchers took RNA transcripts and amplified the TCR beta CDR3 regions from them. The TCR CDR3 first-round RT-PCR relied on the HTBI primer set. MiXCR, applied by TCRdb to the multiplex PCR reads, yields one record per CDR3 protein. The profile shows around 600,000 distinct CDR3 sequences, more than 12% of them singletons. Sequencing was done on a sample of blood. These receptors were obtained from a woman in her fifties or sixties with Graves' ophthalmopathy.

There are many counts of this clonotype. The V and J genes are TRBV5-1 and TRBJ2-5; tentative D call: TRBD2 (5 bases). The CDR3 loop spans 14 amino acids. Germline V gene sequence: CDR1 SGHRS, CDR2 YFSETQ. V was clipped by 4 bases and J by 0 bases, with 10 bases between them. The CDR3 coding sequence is TGCGCCAGCAGCCTGAACGGGAACCAAGAGACCCAGTACTTC. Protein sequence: CASSLNGNQETQYF.

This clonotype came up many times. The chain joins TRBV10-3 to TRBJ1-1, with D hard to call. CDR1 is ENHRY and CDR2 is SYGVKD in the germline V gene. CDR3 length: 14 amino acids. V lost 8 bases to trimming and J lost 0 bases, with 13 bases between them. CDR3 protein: CAIGVGSLNTEAFF. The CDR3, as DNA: TGTGCCATCGGGGTCGGGAGTCTGAACACTGAAGCTTTCTTT.